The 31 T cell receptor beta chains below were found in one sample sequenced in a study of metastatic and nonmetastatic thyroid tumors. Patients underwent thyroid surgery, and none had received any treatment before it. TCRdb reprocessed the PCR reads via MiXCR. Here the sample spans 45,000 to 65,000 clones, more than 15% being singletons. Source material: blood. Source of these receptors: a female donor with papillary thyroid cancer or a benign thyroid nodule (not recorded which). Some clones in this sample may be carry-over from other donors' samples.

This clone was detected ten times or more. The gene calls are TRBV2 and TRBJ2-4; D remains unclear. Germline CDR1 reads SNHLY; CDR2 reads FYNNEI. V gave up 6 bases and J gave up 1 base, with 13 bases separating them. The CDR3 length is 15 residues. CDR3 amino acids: CASRSTLLAKNIQYF. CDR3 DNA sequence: TGTGCCAGCAGGAGTACTCTATTGGCCAAAAACATTCAGTACTTC. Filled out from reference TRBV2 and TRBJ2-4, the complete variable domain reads EPEVTQTPSHQVTQMGQEVILRCVPISNHLYFYWYRQILGQKVEFLVSFYNNEISEKSEIFDDQFSVERPDGSNFTLKIRSTKLEDSAMYFCASRSTLLAKNIQYFGAGTRLSVL.

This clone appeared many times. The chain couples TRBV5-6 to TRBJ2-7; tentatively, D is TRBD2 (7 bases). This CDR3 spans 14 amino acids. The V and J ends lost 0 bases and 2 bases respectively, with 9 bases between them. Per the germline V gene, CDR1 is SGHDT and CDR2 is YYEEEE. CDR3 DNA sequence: TGTGCCAGCAGCTTGGGGGAGGGGGCCTACGAGCAGTACTTC. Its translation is CASSLGEGAYEQYF.

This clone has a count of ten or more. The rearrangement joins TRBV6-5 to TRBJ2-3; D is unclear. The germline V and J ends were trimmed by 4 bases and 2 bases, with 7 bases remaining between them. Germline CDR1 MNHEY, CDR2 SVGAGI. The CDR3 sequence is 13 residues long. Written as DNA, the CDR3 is TGTGCCAGCAGTTCCTCTCCCACAGATACGCAGTATTTT. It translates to CASSSSPTDTQYF.

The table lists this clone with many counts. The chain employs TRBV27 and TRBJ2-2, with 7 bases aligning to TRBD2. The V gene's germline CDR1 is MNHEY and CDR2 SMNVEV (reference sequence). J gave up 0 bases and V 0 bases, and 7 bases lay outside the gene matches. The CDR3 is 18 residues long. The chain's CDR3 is CASSLSRGSGANTGELFF. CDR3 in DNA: TGTGCCAGCAGTTTATCCCGCGGGAGCGGAGCGAACACCGGGGAGCTGTTTTTT.

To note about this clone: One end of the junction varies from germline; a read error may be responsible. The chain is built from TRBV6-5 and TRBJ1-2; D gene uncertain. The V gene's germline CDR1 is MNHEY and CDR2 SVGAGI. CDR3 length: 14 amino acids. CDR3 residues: CASTYSRGSYGSTF. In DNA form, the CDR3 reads TGTGCCAGCACCTACTCCCGGGGAAGCTATGGCTCCACATTC.

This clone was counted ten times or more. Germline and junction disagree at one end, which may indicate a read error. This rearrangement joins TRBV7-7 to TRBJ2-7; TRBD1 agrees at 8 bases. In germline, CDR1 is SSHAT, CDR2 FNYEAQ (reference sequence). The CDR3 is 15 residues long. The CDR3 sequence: CASSLRQGPTYEQYF. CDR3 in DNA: TGTGCTAGCAGCTTACGACAGGGGCCAACCTACGAGCAGTACTTC.

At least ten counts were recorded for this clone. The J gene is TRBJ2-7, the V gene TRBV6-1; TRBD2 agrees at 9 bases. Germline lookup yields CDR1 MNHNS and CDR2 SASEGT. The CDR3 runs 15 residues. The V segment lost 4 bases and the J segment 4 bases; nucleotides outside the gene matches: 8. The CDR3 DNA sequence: TGTGCCAGCAGTGCACCGGGACTAGCCTCGTACGAGCAGTACTTC. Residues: CASSAPGLASYEQYF.

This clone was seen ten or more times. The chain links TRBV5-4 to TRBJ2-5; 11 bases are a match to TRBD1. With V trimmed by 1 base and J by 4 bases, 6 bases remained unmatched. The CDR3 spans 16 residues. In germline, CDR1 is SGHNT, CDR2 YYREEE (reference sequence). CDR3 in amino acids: CASSLKGTGGRETQYF. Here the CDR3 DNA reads TGTGCCAGCAGCTTGAAGGGGACAGGGGGTCGAGAGACCCAGTACTTC.

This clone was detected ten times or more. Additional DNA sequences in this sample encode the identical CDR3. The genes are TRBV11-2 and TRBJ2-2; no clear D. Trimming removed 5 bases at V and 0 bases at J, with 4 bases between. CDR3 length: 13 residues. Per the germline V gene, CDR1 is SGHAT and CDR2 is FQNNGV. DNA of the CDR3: TGTGCCAGCAGCCTAACGAACACCGGGGAGCTGTTTTTT. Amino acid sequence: CASSLTNTGELFF.

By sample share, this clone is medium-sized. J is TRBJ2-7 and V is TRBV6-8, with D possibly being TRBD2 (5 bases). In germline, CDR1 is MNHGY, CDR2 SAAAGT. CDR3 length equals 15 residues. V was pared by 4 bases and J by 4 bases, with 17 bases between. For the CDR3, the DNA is TGTGCCAGCAGTTCGTACGCCCCCGGCGGGTACGAGCAGTACTTC. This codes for CASSSYAPGGYEQYF.

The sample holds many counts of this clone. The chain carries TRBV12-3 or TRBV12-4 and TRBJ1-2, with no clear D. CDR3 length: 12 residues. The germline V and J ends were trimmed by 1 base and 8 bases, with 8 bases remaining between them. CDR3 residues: CASSLGHWGYTF. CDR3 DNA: TGTGCCAGCAGTTTAGGGCACTGGGGCTACACCTTC.

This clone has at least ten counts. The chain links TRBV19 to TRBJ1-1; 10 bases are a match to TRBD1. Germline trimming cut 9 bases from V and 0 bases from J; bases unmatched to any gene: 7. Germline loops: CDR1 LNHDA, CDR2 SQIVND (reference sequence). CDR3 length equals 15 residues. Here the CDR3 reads CASQRDRGMNTEAFF. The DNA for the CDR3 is TGTGCCAGCCAGCGGGACAGGGGTATGAACACTGAAGCTTTCTTT. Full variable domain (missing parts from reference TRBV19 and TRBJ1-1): DGGITQSPKYLFRKEGQNVTLSCEQNLNHDAMYWYRQDPGQGLRLIYYSQIVNDFQKGDIAEGYSVSREKKESFPLTVTSAQKNPTAFYLCASQRDRGMNTEAFFGQGTRLTVV.

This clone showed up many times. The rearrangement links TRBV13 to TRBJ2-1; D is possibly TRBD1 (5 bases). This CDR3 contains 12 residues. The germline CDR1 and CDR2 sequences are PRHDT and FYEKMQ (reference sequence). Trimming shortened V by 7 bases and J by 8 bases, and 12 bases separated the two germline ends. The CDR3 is CASTIPGYEQFF. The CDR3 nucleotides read TGTGCCAGCACCATCCCAGGGTATGAGCAGTTCTTC.

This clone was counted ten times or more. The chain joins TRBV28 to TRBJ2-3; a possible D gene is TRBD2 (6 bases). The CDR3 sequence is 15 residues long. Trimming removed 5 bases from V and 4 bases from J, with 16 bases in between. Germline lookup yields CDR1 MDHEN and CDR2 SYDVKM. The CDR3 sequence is CASSRDSSYADTQYF. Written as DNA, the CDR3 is TGTGCCAGCAGTAGGGACTCTAGCTACGCAGATACGCAGTATTTT.

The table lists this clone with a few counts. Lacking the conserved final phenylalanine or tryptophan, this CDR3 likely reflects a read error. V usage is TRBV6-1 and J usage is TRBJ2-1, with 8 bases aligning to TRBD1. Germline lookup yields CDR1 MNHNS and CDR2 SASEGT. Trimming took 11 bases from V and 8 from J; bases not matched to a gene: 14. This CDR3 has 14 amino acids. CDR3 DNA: TGTGCCGGGGCGTCCGGACAGGGCGGGTATGAGCAGTTCTCC. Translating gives CAGASGQGGYEQFS.

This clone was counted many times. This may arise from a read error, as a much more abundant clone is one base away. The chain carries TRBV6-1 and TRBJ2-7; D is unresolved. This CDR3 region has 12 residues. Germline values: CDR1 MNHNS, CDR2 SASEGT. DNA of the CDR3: TGTGCCACCGAGAGGCCCTCCTACGAGCGGTACTTC. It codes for CATERPSYERYF.

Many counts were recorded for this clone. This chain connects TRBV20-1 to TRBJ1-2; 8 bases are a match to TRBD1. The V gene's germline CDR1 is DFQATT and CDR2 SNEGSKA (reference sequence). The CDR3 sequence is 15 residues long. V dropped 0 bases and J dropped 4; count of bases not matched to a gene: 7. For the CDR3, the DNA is TGCAGTGCTAGAGATGCCAGGGGGCGCGCCTATGGCTACACCTTC. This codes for CSARDARGRAYGYTF.

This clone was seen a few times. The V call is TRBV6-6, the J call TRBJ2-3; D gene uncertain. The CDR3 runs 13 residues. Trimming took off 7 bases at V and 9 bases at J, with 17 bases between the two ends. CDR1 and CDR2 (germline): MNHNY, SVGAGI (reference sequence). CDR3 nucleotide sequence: TGTGCCAGCATTACCGGCGAGGCTGCCACGCAGTATTTT. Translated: CASITGEAATQYF.

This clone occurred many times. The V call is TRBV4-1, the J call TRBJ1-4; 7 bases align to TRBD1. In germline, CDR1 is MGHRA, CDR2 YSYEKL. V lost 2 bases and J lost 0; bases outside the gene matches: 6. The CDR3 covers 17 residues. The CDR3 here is CASSQFPRGTTNEKLFF. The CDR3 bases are TGCGCCAGCAGCCAATTTCCCAGGGGGACAACTAATGAAAAACTGTTTTTT.

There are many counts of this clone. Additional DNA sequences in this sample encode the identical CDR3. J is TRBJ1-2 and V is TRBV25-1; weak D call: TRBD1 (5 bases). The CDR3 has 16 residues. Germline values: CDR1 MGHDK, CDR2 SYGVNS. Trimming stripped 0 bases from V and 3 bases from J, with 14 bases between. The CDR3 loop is CASSEYSGAPDYGYTF. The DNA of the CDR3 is TGTGCCAGCAGTGAATACAGTGGGGCCCCAGACTATGGCTACACCTTC.

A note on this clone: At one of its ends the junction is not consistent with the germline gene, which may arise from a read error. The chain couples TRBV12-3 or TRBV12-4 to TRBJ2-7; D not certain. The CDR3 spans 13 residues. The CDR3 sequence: CAISSSTGYEHYF. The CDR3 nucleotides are TGTGCCATCAGTTCCTCCACTGGGTACGAGCATTACTTC.

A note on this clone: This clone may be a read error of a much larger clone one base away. The CDR3 coding sequence is TGTGCCTGGGGGGCAGGGAAGGGGACTGAAGCTTTCTTT. This encodes CAWGAGKGTEAFF. This sequence joins TRBV30 and TRBJ1-1, with D possibly TRBD1 on 5 matching bases. Germline CDR1 is GTSNPN and CDR2 is SVGIG (reference sequence). The CDR3 covers 13 residues. Trimming took off 5 bases at V and 5 bases at J, with 15 bases between the two ends. Full variable domain (outside the CDR3, taken from reference TRBV30 and TRBJ1-1): SQTIHQWPATLVQPVGSPLSLECTVEGTSNPNLYWYRQAAGRGLQLLFYSVGIGQISSEVPQNLSASRPQDRQFILSSKKLLLSDSGFYLCAWGAGKGTEAFFGQGTRLTVV.

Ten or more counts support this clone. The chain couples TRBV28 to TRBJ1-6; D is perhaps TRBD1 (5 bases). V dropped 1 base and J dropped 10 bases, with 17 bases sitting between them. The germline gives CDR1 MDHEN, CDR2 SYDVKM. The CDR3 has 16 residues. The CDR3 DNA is TGTGCCAGCAGTTTATTCGTCTCCAGGGAAGGATCACCCCTCCACTTT. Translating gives CASSLFVSREGSPLHF.

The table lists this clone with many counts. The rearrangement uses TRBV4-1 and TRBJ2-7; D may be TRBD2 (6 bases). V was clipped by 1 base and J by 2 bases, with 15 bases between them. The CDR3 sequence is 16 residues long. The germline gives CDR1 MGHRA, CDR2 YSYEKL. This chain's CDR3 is CASSQGVPSETYEQYF. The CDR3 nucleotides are TGCGCCAGCAGCCAAGGGGTCCCTAGCGAAACCTACGAGCAGTACTTC.

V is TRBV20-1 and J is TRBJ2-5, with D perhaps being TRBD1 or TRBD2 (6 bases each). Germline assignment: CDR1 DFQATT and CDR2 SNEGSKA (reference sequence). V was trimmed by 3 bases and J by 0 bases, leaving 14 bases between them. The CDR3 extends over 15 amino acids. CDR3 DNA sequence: TGCAGTGCTAGGGGGGGCTCTTTGTACCAAGAGACCCAGTACTTC. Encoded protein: CSARGGSLYQETQYF.

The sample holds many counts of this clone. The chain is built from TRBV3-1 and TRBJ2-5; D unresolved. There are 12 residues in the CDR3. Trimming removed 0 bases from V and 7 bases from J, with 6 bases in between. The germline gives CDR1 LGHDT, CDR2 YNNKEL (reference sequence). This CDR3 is CASSQEVVTQYF. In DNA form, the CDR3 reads TGTGCCAGCAGCCAAGAGGTAGTGACCCAGTACTTC.

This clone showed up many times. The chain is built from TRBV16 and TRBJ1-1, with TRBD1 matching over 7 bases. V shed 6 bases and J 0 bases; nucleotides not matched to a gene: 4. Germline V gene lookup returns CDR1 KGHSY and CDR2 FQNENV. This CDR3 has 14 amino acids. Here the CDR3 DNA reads TGTGCCAGCAGACACAGGGGAATGAACACTGAAGCTTTCTTT. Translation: CASRHRGMNTEAFF.

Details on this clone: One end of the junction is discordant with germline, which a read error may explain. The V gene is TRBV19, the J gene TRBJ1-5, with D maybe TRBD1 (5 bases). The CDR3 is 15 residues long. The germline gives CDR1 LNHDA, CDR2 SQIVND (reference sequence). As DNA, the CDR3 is TGTGCCAGTAGTTATAAAGGGGCAAGCAATAAGCCCCAGCATTTT. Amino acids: CASSYKGASNKPQHF.

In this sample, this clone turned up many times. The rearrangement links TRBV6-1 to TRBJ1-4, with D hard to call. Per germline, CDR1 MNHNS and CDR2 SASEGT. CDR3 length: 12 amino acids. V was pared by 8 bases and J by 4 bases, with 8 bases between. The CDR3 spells CASWNLNEKLFF. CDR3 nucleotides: TGTGCCAGCTGGAATCTTAATGAAAAACTGTTTTTT.

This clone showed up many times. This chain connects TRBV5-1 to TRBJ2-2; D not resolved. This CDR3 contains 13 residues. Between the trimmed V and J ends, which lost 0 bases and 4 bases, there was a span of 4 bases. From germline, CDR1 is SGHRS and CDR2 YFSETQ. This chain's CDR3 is CASSLDSTGELFF. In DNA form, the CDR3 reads TGCGCCAGCAGCTTGGACAGCACCGGGGAGCTGTTTTTT.

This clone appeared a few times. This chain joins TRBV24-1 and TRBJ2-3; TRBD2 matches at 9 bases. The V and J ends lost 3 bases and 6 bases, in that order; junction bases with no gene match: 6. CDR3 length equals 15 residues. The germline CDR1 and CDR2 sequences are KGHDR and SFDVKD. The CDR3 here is CATSDVSGGSDTQYF. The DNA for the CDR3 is TGTGCCACCAGTGATGTCAGCGGGGGGTCGGATACGCAGTATTTT.